This T cell receptor beta chain was obtained from a study of tumor and adjacent non-tumor tissue in lung cancer. Three rounds of nested PCR, following a modified ARM-PCR protocol, produced the TCRbeta library. TCRdb called the multiplex PCR reads again in MiXCR, with one record for every CDR3 protein. Of approximately 130,000 distinct CDR3 sequences in the sample, roughly 64% were seen once. The CDR3 is made up of 18 amino acids. Germline lookup yields CDR1 LGHNA and CDR2 YNFKEQ. Remarks on this clonotype: An end of the junction differs from the germline gene, which may be a read error.

The template was RNA from unsorted bulk tissue. This receptor was taken from a man aged 25-45 years with non-small cell lung cancer. The chain employs TRBV4-2 and TRBJ2-1, with D possibly called TRBD1 or TRBD2 (6 bases each). The sequencing sample was made of lung tumor tissue. This chain's CDR3 is CVSSQDWGLGADVNEQFF. CDR3 bases: TGTGTCAGCAGCCAAGACTGGGGACTGGGGGCTGACGTCAATGAGCAGTTCTTC.